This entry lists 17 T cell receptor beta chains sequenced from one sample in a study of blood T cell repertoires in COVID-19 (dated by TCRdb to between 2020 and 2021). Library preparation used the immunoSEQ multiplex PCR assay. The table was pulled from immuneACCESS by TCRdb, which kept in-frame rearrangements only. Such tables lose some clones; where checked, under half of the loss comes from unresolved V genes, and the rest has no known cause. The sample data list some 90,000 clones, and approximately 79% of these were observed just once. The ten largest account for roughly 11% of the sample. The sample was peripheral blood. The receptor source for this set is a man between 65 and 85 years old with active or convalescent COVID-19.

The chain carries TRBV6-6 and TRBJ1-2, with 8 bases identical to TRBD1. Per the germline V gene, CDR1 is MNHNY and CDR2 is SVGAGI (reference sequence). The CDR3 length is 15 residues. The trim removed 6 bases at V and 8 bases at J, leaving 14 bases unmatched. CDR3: CASSHPPDRVEGYTF. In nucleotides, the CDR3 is TGTGCCAGCAGCCACCCTCCGGACAGGGTAGAAGGCTACACCTTC.

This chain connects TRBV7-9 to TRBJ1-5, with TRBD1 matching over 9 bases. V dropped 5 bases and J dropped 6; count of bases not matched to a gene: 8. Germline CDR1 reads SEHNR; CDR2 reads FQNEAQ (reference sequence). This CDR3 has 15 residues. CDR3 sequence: CASSNDRGKGQPQHF. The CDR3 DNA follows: TGTGCCAGCAGCAATGACAGGGGGAAGGGTCAGCCCCAGCATTTT.

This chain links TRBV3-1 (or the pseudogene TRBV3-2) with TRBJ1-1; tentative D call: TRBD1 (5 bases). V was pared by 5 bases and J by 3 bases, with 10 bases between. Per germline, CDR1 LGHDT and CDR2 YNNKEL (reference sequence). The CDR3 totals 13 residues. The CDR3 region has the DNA TGTGCCAGCAGCATCGGGGGGTACACTGAAGCTTTCTTT. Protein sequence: CASSIGGYTEAFF.

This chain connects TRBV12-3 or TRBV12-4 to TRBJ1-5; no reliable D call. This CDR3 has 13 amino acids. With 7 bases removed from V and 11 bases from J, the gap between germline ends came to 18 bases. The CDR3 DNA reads TGTGCCAGCAAGCGGGAGACTACAGCGGCCCAGCATTTT. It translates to CASKRETTAAQHF.

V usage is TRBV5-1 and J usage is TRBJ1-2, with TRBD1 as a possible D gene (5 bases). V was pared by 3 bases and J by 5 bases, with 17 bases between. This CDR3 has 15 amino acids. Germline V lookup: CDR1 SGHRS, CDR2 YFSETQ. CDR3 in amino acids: CASSSETGGRYGYTF. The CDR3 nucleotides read TGCGCCAGCAGCTCTGAGACGGGGGGACGGTATGGCTACACCTTC.

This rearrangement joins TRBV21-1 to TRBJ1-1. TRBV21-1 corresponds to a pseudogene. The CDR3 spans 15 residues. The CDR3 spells CASSKSLGGETEAFF. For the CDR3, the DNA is TGTGCCAGCAGCAAATCCCTCGGGGGGGAAACTGAAGCTTTCTTT.

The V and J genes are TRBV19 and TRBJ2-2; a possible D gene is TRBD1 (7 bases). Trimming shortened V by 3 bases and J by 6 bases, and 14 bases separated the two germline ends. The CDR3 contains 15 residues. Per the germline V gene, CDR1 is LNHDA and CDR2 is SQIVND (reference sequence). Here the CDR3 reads CASSIWGRGAGELFF. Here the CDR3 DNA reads TGTGCCAGTAGTATTTGGGGCAGGGGGGCCGGGGAGCTGTTTTTT.

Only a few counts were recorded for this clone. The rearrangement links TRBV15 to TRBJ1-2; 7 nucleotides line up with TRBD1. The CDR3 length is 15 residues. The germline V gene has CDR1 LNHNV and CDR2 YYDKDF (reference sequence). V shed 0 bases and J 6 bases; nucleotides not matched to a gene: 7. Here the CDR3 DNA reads TGTGCCACCAGCAGAGATCTACAGGGGCTGAATGGCTACACCTTC. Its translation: CATSRDLQGLNGYTF.

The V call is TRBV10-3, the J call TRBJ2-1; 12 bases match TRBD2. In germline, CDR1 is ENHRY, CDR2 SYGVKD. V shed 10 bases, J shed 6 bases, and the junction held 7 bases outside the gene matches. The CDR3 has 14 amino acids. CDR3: CATLGLAGINEQFF. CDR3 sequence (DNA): TGTGCCACCCTCGGACTAGCGGGGATCAATGAGCAGTTCTTC.

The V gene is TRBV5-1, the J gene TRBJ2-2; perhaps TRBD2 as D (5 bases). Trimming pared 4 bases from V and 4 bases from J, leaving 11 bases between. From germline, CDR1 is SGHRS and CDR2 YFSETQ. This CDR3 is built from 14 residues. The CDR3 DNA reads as TGCGCCAGCAGCCAAACTAGTCCCACCGGGGAGCTGTTTTTT. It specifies CASSQTSPTGELFF.

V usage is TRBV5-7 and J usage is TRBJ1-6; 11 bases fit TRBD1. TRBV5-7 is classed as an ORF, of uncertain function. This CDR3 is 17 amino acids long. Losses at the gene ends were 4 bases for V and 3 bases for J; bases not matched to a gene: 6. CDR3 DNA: TGTGCCAGCAGCCCGAGGGACAGGGGGGTCTATAATTCACCCCTCCACTTT. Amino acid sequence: CASSPRDRGVYNSPLHF.

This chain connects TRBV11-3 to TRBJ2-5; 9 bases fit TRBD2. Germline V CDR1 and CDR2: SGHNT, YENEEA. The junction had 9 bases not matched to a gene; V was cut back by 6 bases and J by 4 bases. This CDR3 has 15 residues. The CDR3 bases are TGTGCCAGCAGGTATCGCGGGGGGGCCGGAGAGACCCAGTACTTC. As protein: CASRYRGGAGETQYF.

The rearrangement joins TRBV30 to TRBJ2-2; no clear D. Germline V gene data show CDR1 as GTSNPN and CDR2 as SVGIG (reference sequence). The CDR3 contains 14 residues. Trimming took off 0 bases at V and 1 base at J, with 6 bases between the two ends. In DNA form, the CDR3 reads TGTGCCTGGAGTGTACTACGGAACACCGGGGAGCTGTTTTTT. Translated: CAWSVLRNTGELFF.

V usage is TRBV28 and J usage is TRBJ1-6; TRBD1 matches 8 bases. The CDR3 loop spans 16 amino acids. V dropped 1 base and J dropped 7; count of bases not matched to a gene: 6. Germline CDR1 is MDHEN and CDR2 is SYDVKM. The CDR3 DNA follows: TGTGCCAGCAGTTTATTTTTAGGACAGGGCAATTCACCCCTCCACTTT. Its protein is CASSLFLGQGNSPLHF.

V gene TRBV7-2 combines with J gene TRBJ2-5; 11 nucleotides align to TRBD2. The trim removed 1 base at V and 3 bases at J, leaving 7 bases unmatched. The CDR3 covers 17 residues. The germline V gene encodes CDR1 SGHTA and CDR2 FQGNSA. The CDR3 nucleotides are TGTGCCAGCAGCTTAGGCGGGCTAGCGGGGGGAAAAGAGACCCAGTACTTC. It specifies CASSLGGLAGGKETQYF.

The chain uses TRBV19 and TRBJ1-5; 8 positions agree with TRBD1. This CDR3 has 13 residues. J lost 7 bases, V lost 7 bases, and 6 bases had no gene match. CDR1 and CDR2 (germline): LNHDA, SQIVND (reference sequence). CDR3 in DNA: TGTGCCAGTACCGGGGACAGGCGGCAGCCCCAGCATTTT. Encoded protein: CASTGDRRQPQHF.

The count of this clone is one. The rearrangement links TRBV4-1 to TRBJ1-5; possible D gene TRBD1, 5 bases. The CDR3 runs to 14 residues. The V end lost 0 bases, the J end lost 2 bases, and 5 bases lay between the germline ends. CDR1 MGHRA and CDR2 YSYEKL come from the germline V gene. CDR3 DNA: TGCGCCAGCAGCCAAGAAGGGGGCAATCAGCCCCAGCATTTT. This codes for CASSQEGGNQPQHF.